A selection of T cell receptor beta chains follows, all from one sample in a study of graft-versus-host responses after intestinal transplantation. Their specific antigens are unknown. Assay used: immunoSEQ multiplex PCR; TCRdb lists only in-frame clones, some missing. The profile covers tens of thousands of clones, with around 90% appearing a single time and less than 4.5% taken by the ten largest. The specimen comprised unstimulated CD8+ T cells sorted from spleen or lymph node cells, sampled before transplant. The source of these receptors is a human donor who was the organ donor for an intestinal transplant. CDR3s include the opening cysteine and the closing phenylalanine or tryptophan. The D gene is left open where the match is weak. Clone size is not always given. Where it is, it says once, few, many or a class for expanded clones.

abundance: NA
d_gene: NA
j_gene: TRBJ2-5
v_gene: TRBV2
CDR3nt: TGTGCCAGCAGTGGGGACTCTAGCGATAGAACCCAGGGAGAGACCCAGTACTTC
CDR3aa: CASSGDSSDRTQGETQYF

abundance: few
d_gene: NA
j_gene: TRBJ2-2
v_gene: TRBV18
CDR3nt: TGTGCCAGCTCACCCGACAGTAACACCGGGGAGCTGTTTTTT
CDR3aa: CASSPDSNTGELFF

abundance: once
d_gene: NA
j_gene: TRBJ2-5
v_gene: TRBV27
CDR3nt: TGTGCCAGCCGACCCGGACTCACGGTCGTCGAGACCCAGTACTTC
CDR3aa: CASRPGLTVVETQYF

abundance: NA
d_gene: NA
j_gene: TRBJ2-2
v_gene: TRBV6-6
CDR3nt: TGTGCCAGCAGCCCTCCGGGGTCCAGCACCGGGGAGCTGTTTTTT
CDR3aa: CASSPPGSSTGELFF

abundance: NA
d_gene: NA
j_gene: TRBJ2-1
v_gene: TRBV4-1
CDR3nt: TGCGCCAGCAGCCAAGAGGCAGGTCTCGCCTACAATGAGCAGTTCTTC
CDR3aa: CASSQEAGLAYNEQFF

abundance: NA
d_gene: TRBD1
j_gene: TRBJ2-5
v_gene: TRBV5-6
CDR3nt: TGTGCCAGCAGCTACGACAGGGAAGAGACCCAGTACTTC
CDR3aa: CASSYDREETQYF

abundance: few
d_gene: NA
j_gene: TRBJ1-6
v_gene: TRBV7-2
CDR3nt: TGTGCCAGCCGGGAGACAACAAGGAATTCACCCCTCCACTTT
CDR3aa: CASRETTRNSPLHF

abundance: NA
d_gene: TRBD1
j_gene: TRBJ1-2
v_gene: TRBV2
CDR3nt: TGTGCCAGCAGGGAGCCTTTCCGACAGGGGTTACTTGTCTATGGCTACACCTTC
CDR3aa: CASREPFRQGLLVYGYTF

abundance: NA
d_gene: TRBD1
j_gene: TRBJ1-2
v_gene: TRBV6-5
CDR3nt: TGTGCCAGCAGGGGAGACAGGGAGGACTATGGCTACACCTTC
CDR3aa: CASRGDREDYGYTF

abundance: NA
d_gene: TRBD1
j_gene: TRBJ2-5
v_gene: TRBV7-3
CDR3nt: TGTGCCAGCAGCCCACAAGGACAGGCGTGGGAGACCCAGTACTTC
CDR3aa: CASSPQGQAWETQYF

abundance: NA
d_gene: TRBD1
j_gene: TRBJ1-1
v_gene: TRBV29-1
CDR3nt: TGCAGCGTTGAGGGGACAGGGGGCGGGCCTGAAGCTTTCTTT
CDR3aa: CSVEGTGGGPEAFF

abundance: NA
d_gene: NA
j_gene: TRBJ2-1
v_gene: TRBV6-4
CDR3nt: TGTGCCAGCAGTGAGGACACCTACAATGAGCAGTTCTTC
CDR3aa: CASSEDTYNEQFF

abundance: NA
d_gene: NA
j_gene: TRBJ1-2
v_gene: TRBV25-1
CDR3nt: TGTGCCAGCAGTGAATCAACCGGGACAAGCTATGGCTACACCTTC
CDR3aa: CASSESTGTSYGYTF

abundance: NA
d_gene: TRBD2
j_gene: TRBJ2-3
v_gene: TRBV14
CDR3nt: TGTGCCAGCAGCCAAGATTCCAGGTCTAGCGGACGCACAGATACGCAGTATTTT
CDR3aa: CASSQDSRSSGRTDTQYF

abundance: NA
d_gene: TRBD1
j_gene: TRBJ1-2
v_gene: TRBV5-6
CDR3nt: TGTGCCAGCAGCTCTACAGGGGGCGATGGCTACACCTTC
CDR3aa: CASSSTGGDGYTF

abundance: NA
d_gene: TRBD1
j_gene: TRBJ2-1
v_gene: TRBV4-3
CDR3nt: TGCGCCAGCAGCCAAGGGGACAGCCTCTCGGAGCAGTTCTTC
CDR3aa: CASSQGDSLSEQFF

abundance: NA
d_gene: NA
j_gene: TRBJ1-4
v_gene: TRBV27
CDR3nt: TGTGCCAGCCGTCCGATGGGCACAGAAAAACTGTTTTTT
CDR3aa: CASRPMGTEKLFF

abundance: NA
d_gene: TRBD1
j_gene: TRBJ1-5
v_gene: TRBV6-1
CDR3nt: TGTGCCAGCAGTAACCGGGACAGGGGCAATCAGCCCCAGCATTTT
CDR3aa: CASSNRDRGNQPQHF

abundance: NA
d_gene: TRBD2
j_gene: TRBJ2-1
v_gene: TRBV6-1
CDR3nt: TGTGCCAGCAGTGAATACCTTGCGGGGGGAACCTACAATGAGCAGTTCTTC
CDR3aa: CASSEYLAGGTYNEQFF

abundance: NA
d_gene: NA
j_gene: TRBJ1-2
v_gene: TRBV27
CDR3nt: TGTGCCAGCAGTTTAAAGGGAGCTTACTATGGCTACACCTTC
CDR3aa: CASSLKGAYYGYTF

abundance: NA
d_gene: TRBD2
j_gene: TRBJ2-3
v_gene: TRBV27
CDR3nt: TGTGCCAGCAGTTTAGTGGGGGGGGACACAGATACGCAGTATTTT
CDR3aa: CASSLVGGDTDTQYF